A selection of T cell receptor beta chains follows, all from one sample in a study of siplizumab effects on memory and regulatory T cells. The repertoire was sequenced with immunoSEQ multiplex PCR; TCRdb's copy has only in-frame clones and lacks some. The table shows around 95,000 clones, with 80% to 95% occurring only once. Sequencing input: CD4+ T cells sorted from blood. The source is a human donor in good health. Both conserved end residues are part of each CDR3. The D gene is left open where the match is weak. Size is stated for part of the rows, as once, few or many counts, or as a class when the clone is expanded.

V	D	size	J	CDR3	DNA
TRBV12-5	TRBD2	NA	TRBJ2-5	CASAHSGGGETQYF	TGTGCTAGTGCCCATAGCGGGGGGGGAGAGACCCAGTACTTC
TRBV11-2	TRBD1	NA	TRBJ2-5	CASSSGTAKETQYF	TGTGCCAGCAGTTCCGGGACAGCAAAAGAGACCCAGTACTTC
TRBV7-6	NA	NA	TRBJ2-5	CASSSRPQETQYF	TGTGCCAGCAGCTCCCGGCCCCAAGAGACCCAGTACTTC
TRBV5-4	TRBD2	NA	TRBJ2-1	CASSSGTSAAYNEQFF	TGTGCCAGCAGCTCCGGGACTAGCGCTGCCTACAATGAGCAGTTCTTC
TRBV10-2	NA	NA	TRBJ1-5	CASSESDRGLSQPQHF	TGCGCCAGCAGTGAGTCTGACCGGGGGCTTTCTCAGCCCCAGCATTTT
TRBV6-5	TRBD1	NA	TRBJ2-7	CASSYSAGGPYYEQYF	TGTGCCAGCAGTTACTCAGCAGGGGGTCCTTACTACGAGCAGTACTTC
TRBV7-7	TRBD2	NA	TRBJ2-5	CASSQLGTSGQETQYF	TGTGCCAGCAGCCAACTTGGGACTAGCGGCCAAGAGACCCAGTACTTC
TRBV6-5	NA	NA	TRBJ2-7	CASSFPAAYEQYF	TGTGCCAGCAGTTTCCCAGCAGCCTACGAGCAGTACTTC
TRBV9	TRBD1	NA	TRBJ1-1	CASSVQAGGTEAFF	TGTGCCAGCAGCGTACAAGCAGGGGGGACTGAAGCTTTCTTT
TRBV5-1	TRBD2	NA	TRBJ2-1	CASSLAYGRGGRDEQFF	TGCGCCAGCAGCTTGGCCTACGGGCGGGGGGGCCGAGATGAGCAGTTCTTC
TRBV5-4	NA	NA	TRBJ1-6	CASSLGASTNSPLHF	TGTGCCAGCAGCTTGGGGGCTAGTACTAATTCACCCCTCCACTTT
TRBV27	TRBD2	NA	TRBJ2-7	CATRGGASYEQYF	TGTGCCACGCGCGGGGGGGCCTCCTACGAGCAGTACTTC
TRBV7-2	NA	NA	TRBJ1-5	CASSLVRDQPQHF	TGTGCCAGCAGCTTAGTACGGGATCAGCCCCAGCATTTT
TRBV14	NA	NA	TRBJ1-2	CASSQSRGTGYTF	TGTGCCAGCAGCCAATCAAGGGGGACTGGCTACACCTTC
TRBV5-4	TRBD2	NA	TRBJ2-5	CASSRGGVNQETQYF	TGTGCCAGCAGCCGGGGGGGGGTGAACCAAGAGACCCAGTACTTC
TRBV28	TRBD1	NA	TRBJ1-4	CASSVRDRPNEKLFF	TGTGCCAGCAGTGTCCGGGACAGGCCAAATGAAAAACTGTTTTTT
TRBV5-6	TRBD2	NA	TRBJ2-1	CASTHLGPTSGLGPGKFF	TGTGCCAGCACCCACCTCGGGCCGACTAGCGGCTTGGGTCCAGGGAAGTTCTTC
TRBV5-6	NA	NA	TRBJ2-3	CASRDLGTDTQYF	TGTGCCAGCAGGGACTTAGGCACAGATACGCAGTATTTT
TRBV27	TRBD2	once	TRBJ2-7	CASSGGADYEQYF	TGTGCCAGCTCGGGGGGGGCCGATTACGAGCAGTACTTC
TRBV2	TRBD1	NA	TRBJ1-6	CASSTSTGVNSPLHF	TGTGCCAGCAGTACATCGACAGGGGTAAATTCACCCCTCCACTTT
TRBV6-5	NA	NA	TRBJ1-4	CASSYSIGGTNEKLFF	TGTGCCAGCAGTTACTCGATAGGAGGAACTAATGAAAAACTGTTTTTT
TRBV5-1	TRBD1	NA	TRBJ1-5	CASSLDRGREPQHF	TGCGCCAGCAGCTTGGACAGGGGGCGTGAGCCCCAGCATTTT
TRBV30	NA	NA	TRBJ1-5	CAWSPGDTDQPQHF	TGTGCCTGGAGCCCCGGGGACACCGATCAGCCCCAGCATTTT
TRBV19	TRBD2	NA	TRBJ2-3	CASSNLAGLTDTQYF	TGTGCCAGTAGTAACCTAGCGGGGCTCACAGATACGCAGTATTTT
TRBV2	NA	NA	TRBJ2-3	CASRGARWEDTQYF	TGTGCCAGCAGAGGTGCTCGATGGGAAGATACGCAGTATTTT
TRBV7-2	NA	NA	TRBJ1-3	CASSFFRIGAGNTIYF	TGTGCCAGCAGCTTTTTCAGGATCGGCGCTGGAAACACCATATATTTT
TRBV19	TRBD1	NA	TRBJ2-3	CASRGSPTGLDTQYF	TGTGCCAGTAGGGGTTCTCCGACAGGGCTAGATACGCAGTATTTT
TRBV12-5	NA	NA	TRBJ1-2	CASGLPLQGGGYTF	TGTGCTAGTGGTTTGCCCTTACAGGGTGGCGGCTACACCTTC
TRBV5-6	NA	NA	TRBJ2-7	CASSLASKATNSYEQYF	TGTGCCAGCAGCTTGGCCTCGAAGGCCACCAACTCCTACGAGCAGTACTTC
TRBV11-2	NA	NA	TRBJ2-7	CASSSRQNGVQYF	TGTGCCAGCAGCTCCCGGCAGAACGGGGTGCAGTACTTC
TRBV20-1	NA	few	TRBJ1-1	CSAAMNTEAFF	TGCAGTGCTGCAATGAACACTGAAGCTTTCTTT
TRBV18	NA	NA	TRBJ2-6	CASSGRGAGANVLTF	TGTGCCAGCTCAGGGAGAGGGGCTGGGGCCAACGTCCTGACTTTC
TRBV7-2	NA	NA	TRBJ2-2	CASSLTLVAGELFF	TGTGCCAGCAGCTTAACCCTGGTGGCCGGGGAGCTGTTTTTT
TRBV5-1	TRBD1	NA	TRBJ2-7	CASSLVGTEGGEQYF	TGCGCCAGCAGCTTGGTGGGGACAGAGGGCGGCGAGCAGTACTTC
TRBV7-2	TRBD1	NA	TRBJ1-2	CASSSLQGARGYGYTF	TGTGCCAGCAGCTCCCTCCAGGGGGCGCGGGGCTATGGCTACACCTTC
TRBV6-5	NA	NA	TRBJ1-5	CATRGFSNQPQHF	TGTGCCACTCGAGGATTTAGCAATCAGCCCCAGCATTTT
TRBV2	NA	NA	TRBJ1-1	CASSEELSTFF	TGTGCCAGCAGTGAAGAGCTGAGTACTTTCTTT
TRBV7-8	TRBD1	NA	TRBJ1-4	CASSLAETGVEKLFF	TGTGCCAGCAGCTTAGCTGAGACAGGGGTTGAAAAACTGTTTTTT
TRBV30	TRBD1	NA	TRBJ1-5	CAWRRGGTNSNQPQHF	TGTGCCTGGCGCAGGGGGGGGACAAATAGCAATCAGCCCCAGCATTTT
TRBV6-1	NA	NA	TRBJ1-2	CASSEGGQVSGYTF	TGTGCCAGCAGTGAAGGGGGCCAGGTGTCTGGCTACACCTTC
TRBV6-5	NA	once	TRBJ1-4	CASSYSHGATNEKLFF	TGTGCCAGCAGTTACTCTCACGGGGCAACTAATGAAAAACTGTTTTTT
TRBV2	TRBD1	NA	TRBJ1-4	CASSVQGAGEKLFF	TGTGCCAGCAGCGTACAGGGGGCTGGAGAAAAACTGTTTTTT
TRBV6-4	TRBD1	NA	TRBJ1-2	CASSDTSTGAYGYTF	TGTGCCAGCAGTGACACTTCGACAGGGGCCTATGGCTACACCTTC
TRBV7-9	NA	NA	TRBJ1-4	CASSPSPAGATNEKLFF	TGTGCCAGCAGCCCGAGCCCGGCGGGTGCAACTAATGAAAAACTGTTTTTT
TRBV6-6	NA	NA	TRBJ1-2	CASSYSRQAFNYGYTF	TGTGCCAGCAGTTACTCGAGACAAGCATTTAACTATGGCTACACCTTC
TRBV6-1	NA	NA	TRBJ2-7	CASSAGQESSYEQYF	TGTGCCAGCAGTGCGGGTCAGGAGAGCTCCTACGAGCAGTACTTC
TRBV6-5	NA	NA	TRBJ1-3	CASSPGRPVLTIYF	TGTGCCAGCAGCCCCGGACGCCCGGTGTTGACCATATATTTT
TRBV18	NA	few	TRBJ2-5	CASSPPVLQGEETQYF	TGTGCCAGCTCACCACCGGTTTTACAGGGAGAGGAGACCCAGTACTTC
TRBV19	NA	NA	TRBJ1-5	CASSTPTAQHF	TGTGCCAGTAGTACCCCCACAGCCCAGCATTTT
TRBV7-9	NA	NA	TRBJ2-1	CASSLDVPNEQFF	TGTGCCAGCAGCTTAGATGTTCCCAATGAGCAGTTCTTC
TRBV29-1	NA	NA	TRBJ2-2	CSVERGSTGELFF	TGCAGCGTTGAGAGGGGTTCGACCGGGGAGCTGTTTTTT
TRBV7-2	NA	once	TRBJ2-7	CASTVGRSSYEQYF	TGTGCCAGCACCGTGGGACGGAGCTCCTACGAGCAGTACTTC
TRBV5-6	NA	NA	TRBJ2-1	CASSLGAGSYNEQFF	TGTGCCAGCAGCTTGGGGGCCGGTTCCTACAATGAGCAGTTCTTC
TRBV10-3	NA	NA	TRBJ1-4	CAISEFTGTEKLFF	TGTGCCATCAGTGAGTTCACAGGCACTGAAAAACTGTTTTTT